This TCR beta chain appears in the sequencing data of a study of blood T cell repertoires in COVID-19. Losses at the gene ends were 2 bases for V and 6 bases for J; bases not matched to a gene: 6. The germline CDR1 and CDR2 sequences are GTSNPN and SVGIG (reference sequence). The CDR3 is made up of 15 amino acids. In the authors' methods: By means of reference gene primer amplification, nucleated cell counts were estimated. Measured with immunoSEQ multiplex PCR; TCRdb has only the in-frame clones, and not every one. That table furnishes V, J and clone size, whereas the DNA furnished D and trimming. The repertoire holds fewer than 250,000 clones, with more than 75% as singletons.

The origin of this receptor is a woman aged 45-65 years who had recovered from COVID-19. V is TRBV30 and J is TRBJ2-2; 10 bases agree with TRBD2. The sequencing input was PBMCs or T cells enriched from blood (not recorded which). As DNA, the CDR3 is TGTGCCTGGAGTAGCGGGAGGGCCGGAGCCGGGGAGCTGTTTTTT. Translating it yields CAWSSGRAGAGELFF.